One sample yielded the 14 T cell receptor beta chains listed below, sequenced in a study of regulatory T cells in long-lasting Graves disease listed by TCRdb under 2021. The meaning of the sample's time point label: newly diagnosed GD, antithyroid drugs for less than 3 months. RNA was extracted from PBMCs in TRIzol for both TCR sequencing and RNA sequencing. The library came from multiplex PCR. Sequenced using an Illumina HiSeq 4000. TCR beta libraries were built with iRepertoire HTBI primers and Arm-PCR amplification of CDR3 regions. Through fastp at Q25 and MiXCR, TCRdb rebuilt clones from the public reads, retaining in-frame beta chains. Rows with a matching CDR3 protein are joined into one entry that keeps the most common DNA and genes. This sample lists about 220,000 distinct CDR3 sequences; around 20% were detected once. Of the sample, approximately 10% falls within the top ten clones. This sample was also put to use in a study of T cells in Graves' hyperthyroidism and ophthalmopathy.

Sequenced here: peripheral blood mononuclear cells (PBMCs), sampled at new diagnosis, from a patient treated with antithyroid drugs. These receptors all stem from a woman in her 30s with Graves disease. Donor details come from another sample of the same person, matched by shared clones.

The table lists this clonotype with many counts. The rearrangement uses TRBV30 and TRBJ1-5; D is unresolved. This CDR3 has 13 residues. The ends were cut back, 4 bases at V and 5 bases at J, with 12 bases in the middle. Germline CDR1 is GTSNPN and CDR2 is SVGIG (reference sequence). CDR3 in DNA: TGTGCCTGGAACCGAGCGCCTTATCAGCCCCAGCATTTT. It yields the protein CAWNRAPYQPQHF.

At least ten counts were recorded for this clonotype. The chain is built from TRBV11-2 and TRBJ1-1, with 10 bases identical to TRBD1. Per the germline V gene, CDR1 is SGHAT and CDR2 is FQNNGV. The CDR3 sequence is 13 residues long. Trimming removed 5 bases from V and 6 bases from J; junction bases left unmatched: 3. The CDR3 region is CASSTDRGAEAFF. The CDR3 DNA sequence: TGTGCCAGCAGCACGGACAGGGGGGCTGAAGCTTTCTTT.

V and J are TRBV7-9 and TRBJ2-7; D gene ambiguous. Germline V gene sequence: CDR1 SEHNR, CDR2 FQNEAQ (reference sequence). This CDR3 spans 13 amino acids. Between the trimmed V and J ends, which lost 1 base and 6 bases, there was a span of 10 bases. The CDR3 protein is CASSLVTEGEQYF. DNA of the CDR3: TGTGCCAGCAGCTTAGTCACGGAAGGCGAGCAGTACTTC.

This clonotype occurred many times. The chain joins TRBV19 to TRBJ2-1; TRBD2 agrees at 7 bases. This CDR3 has 16 residues. V was pared by 5 bases and J by 8 bases, with 15 bases of the junction left unmatched. Germline CDR1 is LNHDA and CDR2 is SQIVND (reference sequence). The CDR3 DNA reads TGTGCCAGTAGTCTTTGGGACTATGGGAGGATAGATGAGCAGTTCTTC. This encodes CASSLWDYGRIDEQFF.

This clonotype was recorded many times. The chain recombines TRBV3-1 with TRBJ2-7; no reliable D call. Per the germline V gene, CDR1 is LGHDT and CDR2 is YNNKEL (reference sequence). The CDR3 has 14 residues. V gave up 2 bases and J gave up 3 bases, with 11 bases separating them. This CDR3 reads CASSQWNSNYEQYF. The CDR3 nucleotides are TGTGCCAGCAGCCAATGGAACAGTAACTACGAGCAGTACTTC.

Ten or more counts support this clonotype. The rearrangement uses TRBV6-2 or TRBV6-3 and TRBJ1-5, with D unresolved. The CDR3 extends over 13 amino acids. Trimming removed 8 bases from V and 1 base from J, with 9 bases in between. Germline V CDR1 and CDR2: MNHEY, SVGEGT. CDR3 in amino acids: CASAPRSNQPQHF. In DNA form, the CDR3 reads TGTGCCAGCGCTCCCAGGAGCAATCAGCCCCAGCATTTT.

This clonotype has at least ten counts. The V call is TRBV12-3 or TRBV12-4, the J call TRBJ1-2; D not resolved. V lost 6 bases and J lost 2, with 10 bases in between. The CDR3 has 13 amino acids. The CDR3 DNA follows: TGTGCCAGCAGCCCCGGGGTAAACTATGGCTACACCTTC. It is translated as CASSPGVNYGYTF.

In its sample, this clonotype was seen a few times. Mismatch with germline at one junction end may stem from a read error. The chain has TRBV7-7 and TRBJ2-7; tentative D call: TRBD2 (6 bases). Germline V gives CDR1 SSHAT, CDR2 FNYEAQ (reference sequence). The CDR3 covers 14 residues. The CDR3 here is CASSLGAEGYEQYF. The CDR3 bases are TGTGCTAGCAGCTTAGGTGCGGAGGGCTACGAGCAGTACTTC.

This clonotype turned up a few times. CDR3 amino acids: CASSYSWGITTADPSNELYEQYF. Written as DNA, the CDR3 is TGTGCCAGCAGTTACTCGTGGGGCATTACGACAGCGGACCCCTCCAATGAACTCTACGAGCAGTACTTC. The V gene is TRBV6-7, the J gene TRBJ2-7, with D perhaps matching TRBD1 or TRBD2 (5 bases each). TRBV6-7 is noted as an ORF with a role that remains uncertain. Trimming stripped 0 bases from V and 3 bases from J, with 36 bases between. The CDR3 has 23 residues.

This clonotype was detected ten times or more. V and J are TRBV28 and TRBJ1-5; perhaps TRBD1 as D (5 bases). Germline V lookup: CDR1 MDHEN, CDR2 SYDVKM. Trimming took off 4 bases at V and 1 base at J, with 14 bases between the two ends. The CDR3 has 16 residues. The CDR3 spells CASSSSGTPSNQPQHF. The CDR3 DNA is TGTGCCAGCAGTTCCTCCGGGACGCCGAGCAATCAGCCCCAGCATTTT. Full variable domain (rest looked up from reference TRBV28 and TRBJ1-5): DVKVTQSSRYLVKRTGEKVFLECVQDMDHENMFWYRQDPGLGLRLIYFSYDVKMKEKGDIPEGYSVSREKKERFSLILESASTNQTSMYLCASSSSGTPSNQPQHFGDGTRLSIL.

This clonotype was counted ten times or more. This sequence joins TRBV30 and TRBJ1-2; TRBD1 is a possible D gene (5 bases). The length of the CDR3 is 14 residues. The germline V and J ends were trimmed by 2 bases and 3 bases, with 13 bases remaining between them. Germline-derived CDR1 and CDR2 are GTSNPN and SVGIG (reference sequence). The CDR3: CAWSRGRGDYGYTF. Here the CDR3 DNA reads TGTGCCTGGAGTCGAGGGAGAGGGGACTATGGCTACACCTTC.

This clonotype was seen more than once but under ten times. DNA for the CDR3: TGCGCCAGCAGCCCACAGGCGGCGAATGAGCAGTTCTTC. Its protein product is CASSPQAANEQFF. The genes are TRBV5-1 and TRBJ2-1; TRBD1 might be the D (5 bases). The CDR3 runs 13 residues. Trimming took 4 bases from V and 7 from J, leaving 12 bases between them. Germline V gene data show CDR1 as SGHRS and CDR2 as YFSETQ.

This clonotype was detected many times. CDR3 region: CAWSPYGTEAFF. The CDR3 bases are TGTGCCTGGAGTCCGTATGGTACTGAAGCTTTCTTT. This chain links TRBV30 with TRBJ1-1; D not certain. The CDR3 runs 12 residues. Trimming stripped 2 bases from V and 5 bases from J, with 9 bases between. Germline V gene sequence: CDR1 GTSNPN, CDR2 SVGIG (reference sequence).

There are a few counts of this clonotype. CDR3 bases: TGCGCCAGCAGCTTCGGGACAGGGGGAAACACCATATATTTT. Translated: CASSFGTGGNTIYF. The genes are TRBV5-1 and TRBJ1-3; 9 nucleotides match TRBD1. This CDR3 is built from 14 residues. Per germline, CDR1 SGHRS and CDR2 YFSETQ. V lost 2 bases, J lost 4 bases, and 1 base stayed unmatched.